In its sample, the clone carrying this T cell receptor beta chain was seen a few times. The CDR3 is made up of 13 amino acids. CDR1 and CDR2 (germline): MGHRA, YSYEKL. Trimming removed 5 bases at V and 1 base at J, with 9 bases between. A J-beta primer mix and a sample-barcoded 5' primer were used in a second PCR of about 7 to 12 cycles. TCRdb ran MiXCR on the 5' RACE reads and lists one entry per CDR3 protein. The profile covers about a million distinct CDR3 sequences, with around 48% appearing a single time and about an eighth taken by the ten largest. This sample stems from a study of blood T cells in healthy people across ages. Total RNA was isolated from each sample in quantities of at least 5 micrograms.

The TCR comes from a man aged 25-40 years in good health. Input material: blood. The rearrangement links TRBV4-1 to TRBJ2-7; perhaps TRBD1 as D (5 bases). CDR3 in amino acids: CASSYQGSYEQYF. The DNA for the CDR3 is TGCGCCAGCAGCTATCAGGGTTCCTACGAGCAGTACTTC.